One sample yielded the 28 T cell receptor beta chains listed below, sequenced in a study of shared T cell receptors in the human thymus. Sequenced by immunoSEQ multiplex PCR; TCRdb stores in-frame clones only, minus some. In the table there are around 340,000 clones, approximately 95% of which are singletons. Sequencing was done on a sample of thymocytes. These receptors were obtained from a human donor.

V usage is TRBV27 and J usage is TRBJ2-7; 12 nucleotides match TRBD1. Germline CDR1 MNHEY, CDR2 SMNVEV (reference sequence). The V and J ends lost 5 bases and 5 bases, in that order; junction bases with no gene match: 7. This CDR3 has 15 residues. CDR3: CASSPMGQGAHEQYF. The DNA for the CDR3 is TGTGCCAGCAGTCCAATGGGACAGGGGGCCCACGAGCAGTACTTC.

The CDR3 DNA sequence: TGTGCCAGCACCTGGGGGGCTGGGGGTTACAATGAGCAGTTCTTC. Residues: CASTWGAGGYNEQFF. The gene calls are TRBV6-5 and TRBJ2-1, with D possibly being TRBD1 or TRBD2 (6 bases each). CDR3 length: 15 amino acids. Trimming cost V 7 bases and J 4 bases, with 17 bases left between them. Germline CDR1 is MNHEY and CDR2 is SVGAGI.

This chain uses TRBV27 with TRBJ1-2; 9 bases are a match to TRBD1. This CDR3 has 15 residues. V trimming: 5 bases; J trimming: 5 bases; junction bases outside the gene matches: 9. Germline CDR1 and CDR2: MNHEY and SMNVEV (reference sequence). The CDR3 coding sequence is TGTGCCAGCAGTCCTCGGACAGGGGTCGATTATGGCTACACCTTC. Amino acid sequence: CASSPRTGVDYGYTF.

The rearrangement uses TRBV5-4 and TRBJ2-5; 11 bases fit TRBD2. Germline trimming cut 7 bases from V and 7 bases from J; bases unmatched to any gene: 3. This CDR3 spans 12 amino acids. CDR1 is SGHNT and CDR2 is YYREEE in the germline V gene (reference sequence). CDR3 sequence: CASVGTSGTQYF. In nucleotides, the CDR3 is TGTGCCAGCGTAGGGACTAGCGGGACCCAGTACTTC. The full variable domain, in which reference TRBV5-4 and TRBJ2-5 provide the parts outside the CDR3, is ETGVTQSPTHLIKTRGQQVTLRCSSQSGHNTVSWYQQALGQGPQFIFQYYREEENGRGNFPPRFSGLQFPNYSSELNVNALELDDSALYLCASVGTSGTQYFGPGTRLLVL.

V gene TRBV28 combines with J gene TRBJ2-7, with D maybe TRBD2 (6 bases). The CDR3 has 16 amino acids. Germline CDR1 is MDHEN and CDR2 is SYDVKM. Trimming took 5 bases from V and 3 from J, leaving 20 bases between them. CDR3 protein: CASSLLGLQRNYEQYF. CDR3 nucleotide sequence: TGTGCCAGCAGTCTGTTGGGACTCCAAAGGAACTACGAGCAGTACTTC.

The V call is TRBV12-5, the J call TRBJ2-3; 10 nucleotides align to TRBD2. V lost 0 bases to trimming and J lost 2 bases; unmatched junction nucleotides: 11. This CDR3 comprises 19 residues. Germline V gene data show CDR1 as LGHNT and CDR2 as FRNRAP. In DNA form, the CDR3 reads TGTGCTAGTGGTTTGGTACGAACTAGCGGGGAGAGGATCACAGATACGCAGTATTTT. Amino acids: CASGLVRTSGERITDTQYF.

The chain is built from TRBV19 and TRBJ2-1; the match to TRBD2 covers 7 bases. Losses at the gene ends were 5 bases for V and 3 bases for J; bases not matched to a gene: 4. This CDR3 contains 14 residues. CDR1 and CDR2 from the germline V gene are LNHDA and SQIVND (reference sequence). CDR3 residues: CASSRLAGYNEQFF. The CDR3 nucleotides are TGTGCCAGTAGTCGACTAGCAGGCTACAATGAGCAGTTCTTC.

The V gene is TRBV5-4, the J gene TRBJ1-2; 7 nucleotides line up with TRBD1. V dropped 0 bases and J dropped 4; count of bases not matched to a gene: 9. Germline V CDR1 and CDR2: SGHNT, YYREEE (reference sequence). This CDR3 region has 16 residues. CDR3 protein: CASSLGRDRQCYGYTF. CDR3 nucleotide sequence: TGTGCCAGCAGCTTGGGGCGGGACAGACAGTGCTATGGCTACACCTTC.

The CDR3 DNA follows: TGTGCCAGCTCACCCCGGACCGAGCAAGAGACCCAGTACTTC. Its protein is CASSPRTEQETQYF. The rearrangement joins TRBV18 to TRBJ2-5; D call uncertain. Trimming shortened V by 3 bases and J by 2 bases, and 10 bases separated the two germline ends. The CDR3 has 14 residues. Germline CDR1 is KGHSH and CDR2 is LQKENI.

The V call is TRBV28, the J call TRBJ2-3; D perhaps matches TRBD2 (6 bases). The CDR3 extends over 15 amino acids. Germline CDR1 reads MDHEN; CDR2 reads SYDVKM. Trimming removed 0 bases from V and 7 bases from J, with 14 bases in between. DNA of the CDR3: TGTGCCAGCAGTTTATGGGGGGGTGCACAGAATACGCAGTATTTT. This encodes CASSLWGGAQNTQYF.

This clone was counted once. This chain links TRBV2 with TRBJ2-1; 9 nucleotides align to TRBD2. After removal of 0 bases from V and 7 bases from J, the junction contained 10 bases not matched to a gene. CDR3 length equals 17 residues. Germline CDR1 and CDR2: SNHLY and FYNNEI. The CDR3 region has the DNA TGTGCCAGCAGTGAAGCGCTAGGTAGCGGGAGTAGTAATGAGCAGTTCTTC. Its protein is CASSEALGSGSSNEQFF.

Here the CDR3 DNA reads TGTGCCAGCACTGAAAAAGGGGCGCGTTCCTACAATGAGCAGTTCTTC. Its translation is CASTEKGARSYNEQFF. The rearrangement joins TRBV28 to TRBJ2-1; weak D call: TRBD1 (5 bases). The CDR3 covers 16 residues. V was trimmed by 7 bases and J by 1 base, leaving 17 bases between them. Per germline, CDR1 MDHEN and CDR2 SYDVKM.

A note on this clone: This specimen includes other DNA sequences encoding the same CDR3. The chain is built from TRBV4-2 and TRBJ2-7; TRBD1 is a possible D gene (5 bases). V lost 3 bases and J lost 4, with 16 bases in between. CDR1 LGHNA and CDR2 YNFKEQ come from the germline V gene. CDR3 size: 15 residues. CDR3 coding DNA: TGTGCCAGCAGCCAGGGGCAGGGTTTAACGTACGAGCAGTACTTC. Its protein product is CASSQGQGLTYEQYF.

The genes are TRBV4-1 and TRBJ1-2; possibly TRBD1 for D (5 bases). The V gene's germline CDR1 is MGHRA and CDR2 YSYEKL. The CDR3 runs to 16 residues. With 0 bases removed from V and 4 bases from J, the gap between germline ends came to 15 bases. The CDR3 here is CASSQEGVDETYGYTF. CDR3 bases: TGCGCCAGCAGCCAAGAAGGGGTCGACGAGACCTATGGCTACACCTTC.

The rearrangement joins TRBV29-1 to TRBJ2-1, with TRBD2 matching over 8 bases. CDR3 length: 21 amino acids. V was clipped by 4 bases and J by 5 bases; unmatched bases: 28. CDR1 and CDR2 (germline): SQVTM, ANQGSEA. The CDR3 sequence is CSVVPIKIETSEGIVDNEQFF. The CDR3 region has the DNA TGCAGCGTTGTACCAATTAAAATTGAGACTAGCGAGGGGATTGTGGACAATGAGCAGTTCTTC.

The chain carries TRBV6-1 and TRBJ2-2; D is undetermined. Trimming left V 2 bases short and J 8 bases short, with 18 bases between. Germline-derived CDR1 and CDR2 are MNHNS and SASEGT. The CDR3 runs 16 residues. This CDR3 is CASSEPLKAPPGELFF. In DNA form, the CDR3 reads TGTGCCAGCAGTGAACCACTCAAGGCCCCACCAGGGGAGCTGTTTTTT.

The chain employs TRBV19 and TRBJ1-6, with unresolved D. Germline lookup yields CDR1 LNHDA and CDR2 SQIVND (reference sequence). This CDR3 has 15 residues. The ends were cut back, 4 bases at V and 0 bases at J, with 7 bases in the middle. Here the CDR3 reads CASSNVGSYNSPLHF. The CDR3 region has the DNA TGTGCCAGTAGTAACGTCGGCTCCTATAATTCACCCCTCCACTTT. Combining the CDR3 with reference TRBV19 and TRBJ1-6 gives the whole variable domain DGGITQSPKYLFRKEGQNVTLSCEQNLNHDAMYWYRQDPGQGLRLIYYSQIVNDFQKGDIAEGYSVSREKKESFPLTVTSAQKNPTAFYLCASSNVGSYNSPLHFGNGTRLTVT.

This clone was counted only a few times. The chain links TRBV28 to TRBJ2-7, with D unresolved. In germline, CDR1 is MDHEN, CDR2 SYDVKM. The ends were cut back, 6 bases at V and 3 bases at J, with 12 bases in the middle. The CDR3 is 13 amino acids. CDR3 region: CASRAESGYEQYF. The CDR3 DNA follows: TGTGCCAGCAGGGCGGAATCGGGCTACGAGCAGTACTTC.

The J gene is TRBJ2-7, the V gene TRBV7-2; no reliable D call. Germline V gives CDR1 SGHTA, CDR2 FQGNSA. The V gene lost 5 bases and the J gene lost 6 bases, with 14 bases spanning the gap. The CDR3 contains 13 residues. The CDR3 DNA sequence: TGTGCCAGCAGCCTCACACGGTCCGGCGAGCAGTACTTC. Residues: CASSLTRSGEQYF.

The chain joins TRBV6-4 to TRBJ2-7, with D unresolved. Germline V gene sequence: CDR1 MRHNA, CDR2 SNTAGT. Trimming pared 3 bases from V and 1 base from J, leaving 10 bases between. The CDR3 length is 14 residues. DNA of the CDR3: TGTGCCAGCAGTGAGCGCCCTCAGTCCTACGAGCAGTACTTC. Protein: CASSERPQSYEQYF.

The chain recombines TRBV11-2 with TRBJ2-1, with D uncertain. Trimming pared 1 base from V and 5 bases from J, leaving 6 bases between. The CDR3 is 13 residues long. Germline assignment: CDR1 SGHAT and CDR2 FQNNGV. The chain's CDR3 is CASSLVRHNEQFF. The CDR3 DNA reads TGTGCCAGCAGCTTAGTGAGGCACAATGAGCAGTTCTTC.

The chain is built from TRBV4-3 and TRBJ2-1; 12 bases line up with TRBD1. Germline V gene sequence: CDR1 LGHNA, CDR2 YSLEER. Losses at the gene ends were 1 base for V and 6 bases for J; bases not matched to a gene: 10. This CDR3 has 18 amino acids. The CDR3 coding sequence is TGCGCCAGCAGCCAAGGCTTCGCCCGGGACAGGGGGCCCAATGAGCAGTTCTTC. Translation: CASSQGFARDRGPNEQFF.

V and J are TRBV27 and TRBJ2-3, with D possibly being TRBD1 (7 bases). The CDR3 length is 16 residues. Per germline, CDR1 MNHEY and CDR2 SMNVEV (reference sequence). V dropped 1 base and J dropped 3 bases, with 14 bases sitting between them. The CDR3 protein is CASSLLRDRFTDTQYF. The CDR3, as DNA: TGTGCCAGCAGTTTATTGCGGGACAGATTTACAGATACGCAGTATTTT.

The gene calls are TRBV2 and TRBJ2-1; 9 bases are shared with TRBD2. The CDR3 has 14 residues. After removal of 3 bases from V and 12 bases from J, the junction contained 9 bases not matched to a gene. Germline lookup yields CDR1 SNHLY and CDR2 FYNNEI. CDR3 loop: CASSDSPAGGPQFF. CDR3 nucleotide sequence: TGTGCCAGCAGTGATAGTCCCGCGGGAGGGCCGCAGTTCTTC.

The chain is built from TRBV14 and TRBJ2-2; D gene uncertain. The CDR3 sequence is 15 residues long. CDR1 is SGHDN and CDR2 is FVKESK in the germline V gene. Trimming took 5 bases from V and 4 from J, leaving 14 bases between them. In DNA form, the CDR3 reads TGTGCCAGCAGCAAATACACCGCAGGCACCGGGGAGCTGTTTTTT. This encodes CASSKYTAGTGELFF.

CDR3 nucleotide sequence: TGTGCCAGCAGTTTATCCCCAGCGGGAAAGCCTCCCTCCCCGACAGATACGCAGTATTTT. Protein: CASSLSPAGKPPSPTDTQYF. The V call is TRBV27, the J call TRBJ2-3, with 7 bases matching TRBD2. Trimming took 0 bases from V and 3 from J; bases not matched to a gene: 18. The CDR3 contains 20 residues. Germline V gene data show CDR1 as MNHEY and CDR2 as SMNVEV (reference sequence).

J is TRBJ2-5 and V is TRBV5-6; 9 bases are shared with TRBD2. The CDR3 contains 16 residues. Germline CDR1 and CDR2: SGHDT and YYEEEE. With 3 bases clipped from V and 4 bases from J, the junction kept 10 bases outside the gene matches. CDR3 coding DNA: TGTGCCAGCAGCTCCTGGGCGGGAGGGCCGCGAGAGACCCAGTACTTC. As protein: CASSSWAGGPRETQYF. The whole variable domain, filled in from reference TRBV5-6 and TRBJ2-5, reads DAGVTQSPTHLIKTRGQQVTLRCSPKSGHDTVSWYQQALGQGPQFIFQYYEEEERQRGNFPDRFSGHQFPNYSSELNVNALLLGDSALYLCASSSWAGGPRETQYFGPGTRLLVL.

The chain carries TRBV15 and TRBJ1-5; no reliable D call. Deletions cut 4 bases from V and 0 bases from J, with 31 bases between. This CDR3 has 22 amino acids. Germline V gene data show CDR1 as LNHNV and CDR2 as YYDKDF (reference sequence). In DNA, the CDR3 is TGTGCCACCAGCAAGTTAGGAGGTAGGAGGGCCATAAATTTTTATAGCAATCAGCCCCAGCATTTT. Translating gives CATSKLGGRRAINFYSNQPQHF.